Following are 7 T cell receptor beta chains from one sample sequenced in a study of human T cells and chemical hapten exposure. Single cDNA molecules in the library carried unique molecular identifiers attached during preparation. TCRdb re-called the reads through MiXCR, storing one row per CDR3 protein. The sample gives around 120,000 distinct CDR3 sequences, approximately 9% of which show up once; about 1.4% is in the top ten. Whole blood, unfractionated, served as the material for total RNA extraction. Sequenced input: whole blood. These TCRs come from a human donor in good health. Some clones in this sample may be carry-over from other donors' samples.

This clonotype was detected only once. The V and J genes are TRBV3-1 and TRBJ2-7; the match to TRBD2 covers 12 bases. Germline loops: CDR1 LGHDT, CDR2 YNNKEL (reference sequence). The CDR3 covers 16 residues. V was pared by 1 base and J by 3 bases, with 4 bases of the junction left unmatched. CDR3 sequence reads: CASSQVTSGSIYEQYF. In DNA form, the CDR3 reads TGTGCCAGCAGCCAAGTGACTAGCGGGAGTATCTACGAGCAGTACTTC.

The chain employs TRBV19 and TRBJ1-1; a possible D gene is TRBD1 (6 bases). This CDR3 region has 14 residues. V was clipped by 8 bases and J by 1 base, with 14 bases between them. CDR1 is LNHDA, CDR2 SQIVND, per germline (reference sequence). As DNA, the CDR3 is TGTGCCAGTTACCTGACAGGACCGAACACTGAAGCTTTCTTT. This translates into CASYLTGPNTEAFF.

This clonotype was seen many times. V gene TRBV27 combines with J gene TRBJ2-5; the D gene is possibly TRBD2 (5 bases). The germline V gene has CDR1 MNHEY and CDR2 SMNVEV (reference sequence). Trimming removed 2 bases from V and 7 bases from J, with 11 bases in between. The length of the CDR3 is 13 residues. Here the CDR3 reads CASSLEGAGTQYF. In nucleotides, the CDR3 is TGTGCCAGCAGTTTAGAAGGCGCGGGGACCCAGTACTTC.

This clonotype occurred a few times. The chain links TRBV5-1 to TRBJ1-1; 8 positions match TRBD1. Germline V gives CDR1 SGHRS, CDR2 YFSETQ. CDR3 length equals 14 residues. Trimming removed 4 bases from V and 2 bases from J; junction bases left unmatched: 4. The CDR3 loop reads CASSATGGNTEAFF. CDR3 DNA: TGCGCCAGCAGCGCCACAGGGGGTAACACTGAAGCTTTCTTT.

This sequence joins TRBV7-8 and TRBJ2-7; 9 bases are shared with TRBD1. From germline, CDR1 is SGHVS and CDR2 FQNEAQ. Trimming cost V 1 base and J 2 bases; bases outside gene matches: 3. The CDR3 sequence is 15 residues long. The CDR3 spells CASSLGQGGAYEQYF. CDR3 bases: TGTGCCAGCAGCTTAGGACAGGGGGGAGCCTACGAGCAGTACTTC.

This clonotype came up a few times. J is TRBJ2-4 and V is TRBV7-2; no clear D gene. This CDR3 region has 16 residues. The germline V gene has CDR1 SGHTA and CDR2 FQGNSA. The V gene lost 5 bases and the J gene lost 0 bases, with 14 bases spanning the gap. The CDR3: CASSPGPRLAKNIQYF. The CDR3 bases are TGTGCCAGCAGCCCCGGGCCTCGCCTAGCCAAAAACATTCAGTACTTC.

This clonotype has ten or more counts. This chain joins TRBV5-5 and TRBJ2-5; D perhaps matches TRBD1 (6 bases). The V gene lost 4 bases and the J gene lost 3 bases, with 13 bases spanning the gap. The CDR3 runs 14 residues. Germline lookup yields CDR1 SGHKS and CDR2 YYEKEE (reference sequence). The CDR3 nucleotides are TGTGCCAGCAGCCCTACAGGGTCCGAAGAGACCCAGTACTTC. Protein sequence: CASSPTGSEETQYF.